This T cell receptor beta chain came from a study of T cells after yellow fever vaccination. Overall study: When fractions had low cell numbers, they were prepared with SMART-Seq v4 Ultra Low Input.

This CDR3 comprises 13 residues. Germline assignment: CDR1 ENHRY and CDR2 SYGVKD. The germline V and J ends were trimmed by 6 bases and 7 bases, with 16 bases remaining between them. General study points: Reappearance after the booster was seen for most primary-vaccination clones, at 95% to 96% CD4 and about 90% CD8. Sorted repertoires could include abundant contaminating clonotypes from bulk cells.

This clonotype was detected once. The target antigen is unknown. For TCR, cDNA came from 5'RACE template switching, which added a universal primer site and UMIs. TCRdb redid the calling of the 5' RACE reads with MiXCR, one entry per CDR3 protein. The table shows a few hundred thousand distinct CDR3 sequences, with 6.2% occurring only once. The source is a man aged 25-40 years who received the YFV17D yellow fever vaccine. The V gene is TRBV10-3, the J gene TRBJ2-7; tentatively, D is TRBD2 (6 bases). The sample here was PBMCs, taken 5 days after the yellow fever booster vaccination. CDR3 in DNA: TGTGCCATCAGATCTAGCGCAACCTTGGAGCAGTACTTC. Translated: CAIRSSATLEQYF.